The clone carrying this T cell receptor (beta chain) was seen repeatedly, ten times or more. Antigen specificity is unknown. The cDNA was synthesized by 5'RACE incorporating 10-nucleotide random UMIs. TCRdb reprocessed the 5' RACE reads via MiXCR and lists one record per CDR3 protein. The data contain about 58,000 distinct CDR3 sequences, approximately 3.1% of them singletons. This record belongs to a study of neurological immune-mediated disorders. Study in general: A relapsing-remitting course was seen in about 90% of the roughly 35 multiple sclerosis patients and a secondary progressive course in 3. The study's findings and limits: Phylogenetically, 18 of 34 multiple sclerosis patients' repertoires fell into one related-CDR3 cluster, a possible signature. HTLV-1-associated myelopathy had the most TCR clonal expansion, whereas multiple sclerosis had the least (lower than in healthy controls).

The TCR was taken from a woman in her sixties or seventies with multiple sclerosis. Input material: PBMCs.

The DNA for the CDR3 is TGTGCCAGCAGGCGGAGCTCAGATACGCAGTATTTT. Protein: CASRRSSDTQYF. This rearrangement joins TRBV7-9 to TRBJ2-3; D is unclear. Per the germline V gene, CDR1 is SEHNR and CDR2 is FQNEAQ (reference sequence). Trimming shortened V by 6 bases and J by 4 bases, and 8 bases separated the two germline ends. This CDR3 is 12 amino acids long.